The 3 T cell receptor beta chains listed next were all sequenced from one sample in a study of breast tumors, draining lymph nodes, adjacent tissues. Axillary draining lymph nodes of breast cancer patients supplied the node samples. Via MiXCR, TCRdb re-called the multiplex PCR reads, giving one row per CDR3 protein. The data contain some 170,000 distinct CDR3 sequences, roughly 35% of them singletons. Sequenced input: axillary lymph node tissue. These receptors were taken from a female donor with breast cancer. Some clones in this sample may be carry-over from other donors' samples.

The chain recombines TRBV7-3 with TRBJ1-5; 8 nucleotides agree with TRBD1. Trimming cost V 2 bases and J 11 bases; bases outside gene matches: 20. The V gene's germline CDR1 is SGHTA and CDR2 FQGTGA. The length of the CDR3 is 18 residues. The CDR3 bases are TGTGCCAGCAGCTTACGACAGGGGACTCAGGTTCGCAAAGAGACCCAGCATTTT. Protein product: CASSLRQGTQVRKETQHF.

This clonotype was counted ten times or more. J is TRBJ1-6 and V is TRBV2; D gene uncertain. V was shortened by 6 bases and J by 6 bases, with 6 bases between the two germline ends. Germline loops: CDR1 SNHLY, CDR2 FYNNEI. CDR3 length equals 12 residues. This chain's CDR3 is CASRNFNSPLHF. The CDR3 DNA reads TGTGCCAGCAGGAATTTTAATTCACCCCTCCACTTT.

Note on this clonotype: With a much larger clone just one base away, this may be a read error. The V call is TRBV5-1, the J call TRBJ2-5, with unresolved D. CDR3 length: 14 amino acids. CDR1 and CDR2 from the germline V gene are SGHRS and YFSETQ. The CDR3: CASSINVGQDTQYF. In DNA form, the CDR3 reads TGCGCCAGCAGCATCAATGTCGGGCAAGACACCCAGTACTTC.